These 26 T cell receptor beta chains originate from one sample sequenced in a study of control samples from healthy donors and cancer patients. Using immunoSEQ multiplex PCR, the repertoire was profiled, and TCRdb retains in-frame clones only, with some absent. Seen here are around 20,000 clones, roughly 80% observed once, and the top ten hold around 28%. Sequencing used PBMCs. The source is an elderly man with head and neck cancer.

The V gene is TRBV5-1, the J gene TRBJ2-1, with TRBD2 matching 10 bases. Per germline, CDR1 SGHRS and CDR2 YFSETQ. J lost 3 bases, V lost 9 bases, and 12 bases had no gene match. CDR3 length equals 16 residues. DNA for the CDR3: TGCGCCACCCAAAGACAAGCGGGAGGGAGCTACAATGAGCAGTTCTTC. The encoded protein is CATQRQAGGSYNEQFF.

V gene TRBV3-1 (or the pseudogene TRBV3-2) combines with J gene TRBJ1-6; D is unclear. Trimming stripped 1 base from V and 8 bases from J, with 12 bases between. Germline V gives CDR1 LGHDT, CDR2 YNNKEL (reference sequence). The CDR3 totals 15 residues. The CDR3 loop is CASSQVFGQDSPLHF. CDR3 nucleotide sequence: TGTGCCAGCAGCCAAGTTTTTGGGCAGGATTCACCCCTCCACTTT.

This clone was seen only a few times. The chain carries TRBV5-5 and TRBJ1-5, with a possible D match to TRBD1 (6 bases). V shed 4 bases and J shed 0 bases, with 8 bases lying between them. The CDR3 consists of 14 residues. Looked up from germline, CDR1 is SGHKS and CDR2 is YYEKEE (reference sequence). The CDR3 loop is CASSRDISNQPQHF. The DNA for the CDR3 is TGTGCCAGCAGCCGGGACATTAGCAATCAGCCCCAGCATTTT.

The chain is built from TRBV7-9 and TRBJ2-5; TRBD2 matches at 9 bases. The CDR3 spans 17 residues. V shed 5 bases and J 1 base; nucleotides not matched to a gene: 11. Per germline, CDR1 SEHNR and CDR2 FQNEAQ (reference sequence). The CDR3 sequence is CASSPPPGGGAQETQYF. Written as DNA, the CDR3 is TGTGCCAGCAGCCCACCACCGGGCGGGGGGGCCCAAGAGACCCAGTACTTC.

V is TRBV7-2 and J is TRBJ1-1; no clear D gene. Trimming stripped 5 bases from V and 2 bases from J, with 12 bases between. There are 14 residues in the CDR3. Germline CDR1 SGHTA, CDR2 FQGNSA. The DNA of the CDR3 is TGTGCCAGCAGCCGGGTGGGTTCAAACACTGAAGCTTTCTTT. It yields the protein CASSRVGSNTEAFF.

The genes are TRBV29-1 and TRBJ2-3; D is unclear. The V gene's germline CDR1 is SQVTM and CDR2 ANQGSEA. The CDR3 runs 12 residues. Trimming stripped 2 bases from V and 1 base from J, with 4 bases between. In DNA, the CDR3 is TGCAGCGTTGAATGGGGCACAGATACGCAGTATTTT. This translates into CSVEWGTDTQYF.

This clone appeared once. The chain links TRBV24-1 to TRBJ2-5, with D perhaps TRBD2 (5 bases). CDR1 and CDR2 (germline): KGHDR, SFDVKD. The CDR3 totals 14 residues. Deletions cut 4 bases from V and 5 bases from J, with 13 bases between. CDR3 coding DNA: TGTGCCACCAGTGACCTAGCCTATTCGGAGACCCAGTACTTC. It encodes CATSDLAYSETQYF.

This clone appeared a few times. The chain joins TRBV9 to TRBJ1-3, with D perhaps TRBD1 (5 bases). Trimming pared 3 bases from V and 7 bases from J, leaving 11 bases between. CDR3 length: 13 residues. The germline CDR1 and CDR2 sequences are SGDLS and YYNGEE. CDR3 amino acids: CASSEGSGNTIYF. The CDR3 region has the DNA TGTGCCAGCAGCGAGGGGTCAGGGAACACCATATATTTT.

This clone was seen only once. The genes are TRBV4-2 and TRBJ1-2; D unresolved. V lost 1 base and J lost 7, with 10 bases in between. Germline CDR1 and CDR2: LGHNA and YNFKEQ. The CDR3 consists of 13 residues. Written as DNA, the CDR3 is TGTGCCAGCAGCCAAGTGGGAGCCTTTGGCTACACCTTC. This encodes CASSQVGAFGYTF.

The chain carries TRBV10-3 and TRBJ2-2; the match to TRBD1 covers 8 bases. V dropped 6 bases and J dropped 0; count of bases not matched to a gene: 0. Germline loops: CDR1 ENHRY, CDR2 SYGVKD. This CDR3 region has 14 residues. This CDR3 reads CAIRTGANTGELFF. DNA for the CDR3: TGTGCCATCAGGACAGGGGCGAACACCGGGGAGCTGTTTTTT.

The rearrangement uses TRBV2 and TRBJ1-2; D call uncertain. Germline V gene sequence: CDR1 SNHLY, CDR2 FYNNEI. This CDR3 region has 14 residues. Trimming stripped 6 bases from V and 3 bases from J, with 14 bases between. CDR3 nucleotides: TGTGCCAGCAGGAGGGTCGAGACCGACTATGGCTACACCTTC. Translated: CASRRVETDYGYTF.

This clone was seen a handful of times. The CDR3 reads CASSLGQHNEQFF. CDR3 nucleotide sequence: TGCGCCAGCAGCTTGGGACAGCACAATGAGCAGTTCTTC. The V gene is TRBV5-1, the J gene TRBJ2-1, with D maybe TRBD1 (5 bases). Germline CDR1 and CDR2: SGHRS and YFSETQ. Deletions cut 0 bases from V and 5 bases from J, with 6 bases between. This CDR3 is 13 amino acids long.

This clone was picked up one time. The chain combines TRBV7-7 with TRBJ2-3, with a possible D match to TRBD2 (5 bases). The CDR3 is made up of 13 amino acids. The ends were cut back, 11 bases at V and 4 bases at J, with 16 bases in the middle. Germline V gene lookup returns CDR1 SSHAT and CDR2 FNYEAQ (reference sequence). In nucleotides, the CDR3 is TGTGCCGTCGGGAAGGGTATCGCAGATACGCAGTATTTT. This gives the protein CAVGKGIADTQYF.

The CDR3 bases are TGTGCCAGCAGCTTGGGCAATGAGCAGTTCTTC. This encodes CASSLGNEQFF. This rearrangement joins TRBV5-4 to TRBJ2-1, with D unresolved. Germline lookup yields CDR1 SGHNT and CDR2 YYREEE (reference sequence). Trimming removed 0 bases at V and 6 bases at J, with 1 base between. This CDR3 is built from 11 residues.

This chain joins TRBV5-6 and TRBJ1-2, with D unresolved. This CDR3 has 12 residues. The germline CDR1 and CDR2 sequences are SGHDT and YYEEEE. V lost 4 bases and J 2 bases, leaving 6 bases between the germline ends. The CDR3 nucleotides are TGTGCCAGCAGCCCCTCGAACTATGGCTACACCTTC. This gives the protein CASSPSNYGYTF.

The chain couples TRBV3-1 (or the pseudogene TRBV3-2) to TRBJ2-3; 9 bases align to TRBD2. This CDR3 is 15 amino acids long. Germline CDR1 reads LGHDT; CDR2 reads YNNKEL (reference sequence). J gave up 2 bases and V 3 bases, and 3 bases lay outside the gene matches. CDR3 protein: CASSHGGGVTDTQYF. For the CDR3, the DNA is TGTGCCAGCAGCCACGGCGGGGGGGTCACAGATACGCAGTATTTT.

This chain uses TRBV9 with TRBJ1-3; the match to TRBD1 covers 9 bases. From germline, CDR1 is SGDLS and CDR2 YYNGEE. V was pared by 2 bases and J by 8 bases, with 5 bases of the junction left unmatched. The CDR3 is 14 amino acids. The CDR3 DNA sequence: TGTGCCAGCAGCGTCTTGGACAGGGGATACACCATATATTTT. Translation gives CASSVLDRGYTIYF.

This clone was recorded a few times. The chain has TRBV18 and TRBJ2-1, with a tentative D call TRBD2 (5 bases). CDR1 KGHSH and CDR2 LQKENI come from the germline V gene. The ends were cut back, 2 bases at V and 7 bases at J, with 9 bases in the middle. The CDR3 extends over 13 amino acids. The CDR3 DNA reads as TGTGCCAGCTCACCATCCACGGGGAATGAGCAGTTCTTC. Translated: CASSPSTGNEQFF.

J is TRBJ2-5 and V is TRBV5-1, with TRBD2 matching 9 bases. The CDR3 runs to 17 residues. The V segment lost 5 bases and the J segment 5 bases; nucleotides outside the gene matches: 16. CDR1 is SGHRS, CDR2 YFSETQ, per germline. CDR3 bases: TGCGCCAGCAGTTTACCTGGGGGTAGCGGGAGCGTCGAGACCCAGTACTTC. Translated, it gives CASSLPGGSGSVETQYF.

The chain couples TRBV2 to TRBJ1-2, with a weak D call TRBD1 (6 bases). The germline V gene encodes CDR1 SNHLY and CDR2 FYNNEI. The CDR3 runs to 13 residues. The V end was cut by 5 bases, the J end by 4 bases, with 11 bases between. The CDR3 loop is CASSIQGSYGYTF. CDR3 coding DNA: TGTGCCAGCAGTATACAGGGAAGCTATGGCTACACCTTC.

This clone was detected only once. The J gene is TRBJ1-6, the V gene TRBV27; possible D gene TRBD1, 5 bases. CDR3 size: 14 residues. Trimming shortened V by 2 bases and J by 8 bases, and 10 bases separated the two germline ends. Germline V gives CDR1 MNHEY, CDR2 SMNVEV (reference sequence). The CDR3 loop is CASSLRGFDSPLHF. Here the CDR3 DNA reads TGTGCCAGCAGTTTACGGGGGTTCGATTCACCCCTCCACTTT.

The V gene is TRBV4-1, the J gene TRBJ1-3; 7 bases fit TRBD1. Losses at the gene ends were 0 bases for V and 7 bases for J; bases not matched to a gene: 6. Germline V CDR1 and CDR2: MGHRA, YSYEKL. The CDR3 sequence is 15 residues long. The CDR3 DNA reads as TGCGCCAGCAGCCAAGATGAACAGGGGAGGAACACCATATATTTT. Protein sequence: CASSQDEQGRNTIYF.

V gene TRBV18 combines with J gene TRBJ1-1; TRBD1 agrees at 7 bases. V was clipped by 5 bases and J by 5 bases; unmatched bases: 8. The CDR3 covers 14 residues. Germline CDR1 reads KGHSH; CDR2 reads LQKENI. The CDR3 sequence: CASSTNRGSTEAFF. Here the CDR3 DNA reads TGTGCCAGCTCAACTAACAGGGGAAGTACTGAAGCTTTCTTT.

V usage is TRBV9 and J usage is TRBJ2-1, with a weak D call TRBD2 (5 bases). The germline gives CDR1 SGDLS, CDR2 YYNGEE. CDR3 length equals 14 residues. Trimming cost V 0 bases and J 7 bases, with 11 bases left between them. The CDR3 DNA follows: TGTGCCAGCAGCGTAGTTGCGGGTAATAATGAGCAGTTCTTC. Encoded protein: CASSVVAGNNEQFF.

DNA for the CDR3: TGTGCCAGCAGCACTCCCTGGGCGGCGAGCTCCTACGAGCAGTACTTC. Translation gives CASSTPWAASSYEQYF. The J gene is TRBJ2-5, the V gene TRBV28; no reliable D call. The J call could be wrong; TRBJ2-7 is a better fit for the DNA end. Germline assignment: CDR1 MDHEN and CDR2 SYDVKM. This CDR3 contains 16 residues.

The chain links TRBV7-9 to TRBJ2-1; tentative D call: TRBD1 (6 bases). The CDR3 runs 18 residues. The V end was cut by 0 bases, the J end by 2 bases, with 17 bases between. CDR1 and CDR2 (germline): SEHNR, FQNEAQ (reference sequence). Here the CDR3 DNA reads TGTGCCAGCAGCTTAGCAGGGCAGGGGCAGGGGCCCTACAATGAGCAGTTCTTC. Its translation: CASSLAGQGQGPYNEQFF. Filled out from reference TRBV7-9 and TRBJ2-1, the complete variable domain reads DTGVSQNPRHKITKRGQNVTFRCDPISEHNRLYWYRQTLGQGPEFLTYFQNEAQLEKSRLLSDRFSAERPKGSFSTLEIQRTEQGDSAMYLCASSLAGQGQGPYNEQFFGPGTRLTVL.